This is a list of T cell receptor beta chains from one sample in a study of beta chain features in type 1 diabetes. Generated by immunoSEQ multiplex PCR, the TCRdb table keeps only in-frame clones and is missing some. The sample contains hundreds of thousands of clones, 15% of which appear only once. The sample was naive CD4+ T cells from blood. These receptors all stem from a man between 18 and 29 years old with type 1 diabetes. CDR3s include the opening cysteine and the closing phenylalanine or tryptophan. D genes are given only for firm matches. Size tells how often a clone was seen (once, few, many) or the class of an expanded clone, and some rows leave it out.

j_call: TRBJ2-1
clone_size: few
d_call: .
v_call: TRBV28
cdr3_aa: CASSLELNEQFF
cdr3_nt: TGTGCCAGCAGTTTGGAGCTCAATGAGCAGTTCTTC

j_call: TRBJ2-7
clone_size: few
d_call: TRBD2
v_call: TRBV28
cdr3_aa: CASSLGGRAYEQYF
cdr3_nt: TGTGCCAGCAGTTTGGGCGGGAGGGCCTACGAGCAGTACTTC

j_call: TRBJ2-2
clone_size: few
d_call: .
v_call: TRBV10-3
cdr3_aa: CAITNVIGANTGELFF
cdr3_nt: TGTGCCATCACCAACGTTATAGGGGCTAACACCGGGGAGCTGTTTTTT

j_call: TRBJ2-1
clone_size: .
d_call: TRBD1
v_call: TRBV7-2
cdr3_aa: CASSLGGQGDNEQFF
cdr3_nt: TGTGCCAGCAGCTTAGGGGGCCAGGGGGACAATGAGCAGTTCTTC

j_call: TRBJ2-5
clone_size: .
d_call: TRBD2
v_call: TRBV28
cdr3_aa: CASSPGGQETQYF
cdr3_nt: TGTGCCAGCAGTCCGGGAGGGCAAGAGACCCAGTACTTC

j_call: TRBJ1-5
clone_size: .
d_call: TRBD1
v_call: TRBV6-4
cdr3_aa: CASSTGVNQPQHF
cdr3_nt: TGTGCCAGCAGCACAGGGGTCAATCAGCCCCAGCATTTT

j_call: TRBJ2-1
clone_size: few
d_call: TRBD1
v_call: TRBV6-1
cdr3_aa: CASRGTVISYNEQFF
cdr3_nt: TGTGCCAGCAGGGGGACAGTGATCTCCTACAATGAGCAGTTCTTC

j_call: TRBJ2-1
clone_size: .
d_call: TRBD2
v_call: TRBV7-2
cdr3_aa: CASSVRLISGSDNEQFF
cdr3_nt: TGTGCCAGCAGCGTACGACTGATCAGCGGGAGTGACAATGAGCAGTTCTTC

j_call: TRBJ2-5
clone_size: .
d_call: .
v_call: TRBV25-1
cdr3_aa: CASSDLGRRYQETQYF
cdr3_nt: TGTGCCAGCAGTGATTTAGGCAGGCGATACCAAGAGACCCAGTACTTC

j_call: TRBJ2-7
clone_size: .
d_call: TRBD1
v_call: TRBV5-1
cdr3_aa: CASSPGTGPYEQYF
cdr3_nt: TGCGCCAGCAGCCCCGGGACAGGCCCCTACGAGCAGTACTTC